Below are 9 T cell receptor beta chains sequenced from a single sample in a study of T cell responses to AZD1222 COVID-19 vaccine. Profiling relied on immunoSEQ multiplex PCR, and the TCRdb table lists in-frame clones only, not all of them. There are roughly 180,000 clones in the sample; 90% to 95% occur only once, and approximately 1.5% lies in the top ten. The input for sequencing was peripheral blood, taken 28 days after the second AZD1222 dose. These receptors were collected from an adult who received the AZD1222 COVID-19 vaccine.

The V call is TRBV30, the J call TRBJ2-7, with no clear D. This CDR3 region has 12 residues. V was trimmed by 4 bases and J by 7 bases, leaving 14 bases between them. CDR1 is GTSNPN, CDR2 SVGIG, per germline (reference sequence). Here the CDR3 reads CAWTSRTPEQYF. CDR3 DNA sequence: TGTGCCTGGACCTCCCGGACGCCAGAGCAGTACTTC.

This chain joins TRBV28 and TRBJ1-3; a possible D gene is TRBD1 (6 bases). This CDR3 has 17 residues. Trimming shortened V by 5 bases and J by 0 bases, and 17 bases separated the two germline ends. The V gene's germline CDR1 is MDHEN and CDR2 SYDVKM. CDR3 residues: CASSPPLGAHSGNTIYF. CDR3 in DNA: TGTGCCAGCAGTCCACCATTGGGGGCCCACTCTGGAAACACCATATATTTT. The variable domain in full, completed from reference TRBV28 and TRBJ1-3, reads DVKVTQSSRYLVKRTGEKVFLECVQDMDHENMFWYRQDPGLGLRLIYFSYDVKMKEKGDIPEGYSVSREKKERFSLILESASTNQTSMYLCASSPPLGAHSGNTIYFGEGSWLTVV.

The gene calls are TRBV9 and TRBJ1-3; no firm D call. The CDR3 is 17 residues long. Germline CDR1 reads SGDLS; CDR2 reads YYNGEE. V was cut by 4 bases and J by 3 bases, with 20 bases left in between. The CDR3 DNA reads as TGTGCCAGCAGCCCCGGAGGGAAGGGTCCAGGTGGAAACACCATATATTTT. It is translated as CASSPGGKGPGGNTIYF.

The chain employs TRBV5-1 and TRBJ1-5; 8 positions agree with TRBD1. The length of the CDR3 is 13 residues. Trimming removed 1 base from V and 6 bases from J; junction bases left unmatched: 0. The germline gives CDR1 SGHRS, CDR2 YFSETQ. The CDR3 protein is CASSLTGGQPQHF. In DNA, the CDR3 is TGCGCCAGCAGCTTGACAGGGGGTCAGCCCCAGCATTTT.

V and J are TRBV15 and TRBJ2-5; 12 bases map to TRBD2. The CDR3 runs to 20 residues. V lost 1 base to trimming and J lost 4 bases; unmatched junction nucleotides: 16. The germline CDR1 and CDR2 sequences are LNHNV and YYDKDF (reference sequence). CDR3 DNA: TGTGCCACCAGCAGAGCCCCGGGACTAGCGGGCACTCTAATGCTAGAGACCCAGTACTTC. Its protein product is CATSRAPGLAGTLMLETQYF.

The rearrangement joins TRBV13 to TRBJ1-4; D unclear. V lost 2 bases, J lost 4 bases, and 8 bases lay in between. The CDR3 consists of 14 residues. Germline CDR1 PRHDT, CDR2 FYEKMQ (reference sequence). The DNA of the CDR3 is TGTGCCAGCAGCTTACGGGCCAATAATGAAAAACTGTTTTTT. Its translation: CASSLRANNEKLFF.

The chain carries TRBV11-3 and TRBJ2-7, with a possible D match to TRBD2 (5 bases). The germline CDR1 and CDR2 sequences are SGHNT and YENEEA. CDR3 length: 13 amino acids. The V end lost 1 base, the J end lost 1 base, and 5 bases lay between the germline ends. The CDR3 here is CASSLGGSYEQYF. The CDR3 DNA follows: TGTGCCAGCAGCTTAGGCGGGTCCTACGAGCAGTACTTC.

The V gene is TRBV28, the J gene TRBJ1-1; D not resolved. The CDR3 is 14 residues long. The V gene lost 7 bases and the J gene lost 3 bases, with 15 bases spanning the gap. CDR1 is MDHEN, CDR2 SYDVKM, per germline. The CDR3 sequence is CASTLLALHTEAFF. The CDR3 DNA follows: TGTGCCAGCACCCTCCTCGCCTTGCACACTGAAGCTTTCTTT.

The genes are TRBV2 and TRBJ1-1; 7 positions agree with TRBD1. Germline-derived CDR1 and CDR2 are SNHLY and FYNNEI. The CDR3 is made up of 14 amino acids. Trimming took 5 bases from V and 4 from J; bases not matched to a gene: 7. CDR3 sequence: CASSSQGQATEAFF. DNA of the CDR3: TGTGCCAGCAGTTCACAGGGGCAGGCCACTGAAGCTTTCTTT.